These 22 T cell receptor beta chains were sequenced from one sample in a study of T cells in localized non-small cell lung cancer. Some clones are missing from TCRdb's copy, which holds only in-frame ones; the method was immunoSEQ multiplex PCR. The data hold tens of thousands of clones, with approximately 77% observed a single time. The sample consisted of peripheral blood, taken before any cancer treatment. The receptors stem from a man between 40 and 70 years old with stage I squamous cell lung carcinoma.

The chain carries TRBV4-1 and TRBJ2-7; D not certain. The CDR3 has 15 residues. Between the trimmed V and J ends, which lost 1 base and 1 base, there was a span of 11 bases. Germline CDR1 MGHRA, CDR2 YSYEKL. The CDR3 spells CASSQVIGYSYEQYF. CDR3 DNA: TGCGCCAGCAGCCAAGTCATAGGCTATTCCTACGAGCAGTACTTC.

A few counts support this clone. The chain recombines TRBV5-4 with TRBJ2-3; 9 bases are shared with TRBD1. V lost 1 base, J lost 0 bases, and 9 bases stayed unmatched. The CDR3 is made up of 18 amino acids. Germline CDR1 is SGHNT and CDR2 is YYREEE (reference sequence). CDR3 in DNA: TGTGCCAGCAGCTTGCTCAGACAGGGGGGATCTAGCACAGATACGCAGTATTTT. This codes for CASSLLRQGGSSTDTQYF.

This chain links TRBV25-1 with TRBJ1-2; 8 bases align to TRBD1. CDR1 is MGHDK, CDR2 SYGVNS, per germline. The trim removed 9 bases at V and 2 bases at J, leaving 5 bases unmatched. This CDR3 region has 13 residues. In nucleotides, the CDR3 is TGTGCCAGTCGGACAGGGAGCAACTATGGCTACACCTTC. It encodes CASRTGSNYGYTF.

The chain employs TRBV2 and TRBJ1-1; 10 bases match TRBD1. V was pared by 2 bases and J by 5 bases, with 2 bases of the junction left unmatched. This CDR3 is 14 amino acids long. Looked up from germline, CDR1 is SNHLY and CDR2 is FYNNEI. In nucleotides, the CDR3 is TGTGCCAGCAGTGAAAGGGACAGGGGTACTGAAGCTTTCTTT. Encoded protein: CASSERDRGTEAFF.

The rearrangement joins TRBV6-5 to TRBJ2-7, with D perhaps TRBD2 (5 bases). Germline-derived CDR1 and CDR2 are MNHEY and SVGAGI. V lost 5 bases to trimming and J lost 6 bases, with 17 bases between them. This CDR3 has 14 amino acids. CDR3 amino acids: CASSPSLDRGEQYF. The CDR3 DNA follows: TGTGCCAGCAGTCCTTCACTAGACCGGGGCGAGCAGTACTTC.

This clone is termed large. The chain is built from TRBV28 and TRBJ2-7; TRBD2 agrees at 10 bases. The V gene end was trimmed by 3 bases and the J gene end by 3 bases; junction bases not matched to a gene: 2. The germline V gene has CDR1 MDHEN and CDR2 SYDVKM. The CDR3 spans 14 residues. The CDR3 sequence: CASSLERGGYEQYF. The CDR3 nucleotides are TGTGCCAGCAGTTTGGAGCGGGGGGGCTACGAGCAGTACTTC.

V and J are TRBV5-4 and TRBJ1-2, with 8 bases lining up with TRBD1. The CDR3 consists of 16 residues. CDR1 and CDR2 (germline): SGHNT, YYREEE (reference sequence). Trimming took 4 bases from V and 1 from J; bases not matched to a gene: 9. CDR3 residues: CASSAKAQGGNYGYTF. Here the CDR3 DNA reads TGTGCCAGCAGCGCCAAGGCACAGGGGGGTAACTATGGCTACACCTTC.

This clone was counted a single time. This chain joins TRBV4-2 and TRBJ2-2, with 7 bases that match TRBD1. Germline CDR1 is LGHNA and CDR2 is YNFKEQ. The CDR3 loop spans 16 amino acids. Trimming cost V 3 bases and J 1 base; bases outside gene matches: 5. The CDR3 nucleotides are TGTGCCAGCAGCCAGAGGGGGACAGAGAACACCGGGGAGCTGTTTTTT. Protein sequence: CASSQRGTENTGELFF.

The table lists this clone with a count of one. The rearrangement uses TRBV6-5 and TRBJ2-7; the D gene is possibly TRBD1 (7 bases). Trimming shortened V by 4 bases and J by 7 bases, and 14 bases separated the two germline ends. The CDR3 length is 13 residues. Germline CDR1 is MNHEY and CDR2 is SVGAGI. CDR3 protein: CASSSNRGGEQYF. The CDR3, as DNA: TGTGCCAGCAGTTCTAACAGGGGAGGAGAGCAGTACTTC.

This clone was picked up one time. The rearrangement links TRBV28 to TRBJ1-5, with D perhaps TRBD1 (5 bases). CDR3 size: 17 residues. Germline V gene sequence: CDR1 MDHEN, CDR2 SYDVKM. The ends were cut back, 5 bases at V and 7 bases at J, with 24 bases in the middle. The CDR3 protein is CASSTRVGRVLEQPQHF. The CDR3 DNA reads TGTGCCAGCAGTACTAGGGTAGGCAGGGTTTTAGAGCAGCCCCAGCATTTT.

CDR3 nucleotides: TGTGCCAGCAGCCCGGACCTAGGTTCAGCAGATACGCAGTATTTT. It encodes CASSPDLGSADTQYF. The V gene is TRBV7-3, the J gene TRBJ2-3; D is unclear. V lost 5 bases to trimming and J lost 4 bases, with 16 bases between them. CDR3 length: 15 residues. Germline CDR1 is SGHTA and CDR2 is FQGTGA. The complete variable domain, with remaining parts taken from reference TRBV7-3 and TRBJ2-3, reads GAGVSQTPSNKVTEKGKYVELRCDPISGHTALYWYRQSLGQGPEFLIYFQGTGAADDSGLPNDRFFAVRPEGSVSTLKIQRTERGDSAVYLCASSPDLGSADTQYFGPGTRLTVL.

V gene TRBV10-3 combines with J gene TRBJ1-6; D possibly corresponds to TRBD1 (5 bases). Germline CDR1 and CDR2: ENHRY and SYGVKD. The CDR3 totals 15 residues. Between the trimmed V and J ends, which lost 3 bases and 5 bases, there was a span of 11 bases. The CDR3 DNA follows: TGTGCCATCAGTGAAAGGGGTTTCAATAATTCACCCCTCCACTTT. Protein sequence: CAISERGFNNSPLHF.

This clone was found once. The chain combines TRBV5-1 with TRBJ2-5, with no clear D. Germline values: CDR1 SGHRS, CDR2 YFSETQ. The CDR3 extends over 13 amino acids. With 3 bases removed from V and 3 bases from J, the gap between germline ends came to 9 bases. CDR3 DNA: TGCGCCAGCAGCTCAAGTCCAGAAGAGACCCAGTACTTC. This sequence encodes CASSSSPEETQYF.

This rearrangement joins TRBV7-3 to TRBJ2-1; D may correspond to TRBD1 or TRBD2 (5 bases each). This CDR3 is built from 14 residues. Germline loops: CDR1 SGHTA, CDR2 FQGTGA. V dropped 7 bases and J dropped 0 bases, with 10 bases sitting between them. CDR3 nucleotides: TGTGCCAGCAAGGAGAGGGGCTCCTACAATGAGCAGTTCTTC. Translating gives CASKERGSYNEQFF.

V is TRBV6-5 and J is TRBJ1-1, with TRBD1 as a possible D gene (5 bases). The CDR3 is 11 amino acids. Per germline, CDR1 MNHEY and CDR2 SVGAGI. V lost 7 bases to trimming and J lost 5 bases, with 8 bases between them. CDR3 sequence: CASTRGTEAFF. CDR3 in DNA: TGTGCCAGCACGCGGGGGACTGAAGCTTTCTTT.

This clone has a handful of counts. The rearrangement uses TRBV7-9 and TRBJ1-3; a weak D match, TRBD1 (5 bases). V was shortened by 5 bases and J by 0 bases, with 8 bases between the two germline ends. The CDR3 spans 14 residues. Germline V gene sequence: CDR1 SEHNR, CDR2 FQNEAQ (reference sequence). DNA for the CDR3: TGTGCCAGCAGCAAAGACAGCTCTGGAAACACCATATATTTT. Translated, it gives CASSKDSSGNTIYF. The complete variable domain, with remaining parts taken from reference TRBV7-9 and TRBJ1-3, reads DTGVSQNPRHKITKRGQNVTFRCDPISEHNRLYWYRQTLGQGPEFLTYFQNEAQLEKSRLLSDRFSAERPKGSFSTLEIQRTEQGDSAMYLCASSKDSSGNTIYFGEGSWLTVV.

The gene calls are TRBV27 and TRBJ2-7; D is ambiguous. This CDR3 is built from 13 residues. V gave up 6 bases and J gave up 2 bases, with 11 bases separating them. Germline CDR1 and CDR2: MNHEY and SMNVEV (reference sequence). CDR3 in amino acids: CASSLGITYEQYF. CDR3 nucleotides: TGTGCCAGCAGCTTAGGAATTACCTACGAGCAGTACTTC.

This rearrangement joins TRBV6-1 to TRBJ2-1; 10 bases are a match to TRBD2. V shed 3 bases and J 6 bases; nucleotides not matched to a gene: 5. Per germline, CDR1 MNHNS and CDR2 SASEGT. The CDR3 is made up of 15 amino acids. CDR3 DNA sequence: TGTGCCAGCAGTGACTCAGCGGGGGGGGTCAATGAGCAGTTCTTC. Protein sequence: CASSDSAGGVNEQFF.

The chain couples TRBV2 to TRBJ2-2, with D possibly called TRBD1 or TRBD2 (5 bases each). This CDR3 has 13 residues. The V and J ends lost 11 bases and 6 bases respectively, with 16 bases between them. Germline lookup yields CDR1 SNHLY and CDR2 FYNNEI. CDR3: CAGRDVLAGELFF. CDR3 coding DNA: TGTGCCGGCCGGGACGTTCTGGCCGGGGAGCTGTTTTTT.

This chain connects TRBV5-1 to TRBJ2-3; 10 positions match TRBD2. The CDR3 is made up of 16 amino acids. V dropped 4 bases and J dropped 7; count of bases not matched to a gene: 12. Germline CDR1 SGHRS, CDR2 YFSETQ. CDR3 loop: CASSPRAAGGLNTQYF. CDR3 DNA: TGCGCCAGCAGCCCGCGGGCAGCGGGGGGGCTTAATACGCAGTATTTT.

The chain is built from TRBV6-5 and TRBJ1-2; D may be TRBD1 (6 bases). Germline CDR1 is MNHEY and CDR2 is SVGAGI. The V gene lost 4 bases and the J gene lost 4 bases, with 19 bases spanning the gap. The CDR3 loop spans 16 amino acids. The CDR3 nucleotides read TGTGCCAGCAGTTCACCGACCACAGGGAAACTCTATGGCTACACCTTC. Translated, it gives CASSSPTTGKLYGYTF.

V and J are TRBV5-1 and TRBJ2-1, with 11 bases aligning to TRBD2. Trimming cost V 4 bases and J 4 bases; bases outside gene matches: 10. Per the germline V gene, CDR1 is SGHRS and CDR2 is YFSETQ. CDR3 length: 17 amino acids. The DNA of the CDR3 is TGCGCCAGCAGCCTGAGATCTCTAGCGGGGGGTTACAATGAGCAGTTCTTC. Its translation: CASSLRSLAGGYNEQFF.